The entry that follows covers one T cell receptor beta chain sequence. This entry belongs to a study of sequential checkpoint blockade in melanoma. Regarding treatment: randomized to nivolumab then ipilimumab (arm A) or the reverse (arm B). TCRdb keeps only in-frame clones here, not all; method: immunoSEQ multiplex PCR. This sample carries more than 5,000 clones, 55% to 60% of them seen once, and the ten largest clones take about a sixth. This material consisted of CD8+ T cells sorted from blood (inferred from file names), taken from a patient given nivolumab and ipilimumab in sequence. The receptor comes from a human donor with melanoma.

The CDR3 DNA reads TGCAGCGCTCGAAGTTCGGGACAGATCTACAATGAGCAGTTCTTC. Residues: CSARSSGQIYNEQFF. This chain connects TRBV29-1 to TRBJ2-1; 7 nucleotides match TRBD1. This CDR3 is 15 amino acids long. J gave up 3 bases and V 7 bases, and 12 bases lay outside the gene matches. Germline assignment: CDR1 SQVTM and CDR2 ANQGSEA.